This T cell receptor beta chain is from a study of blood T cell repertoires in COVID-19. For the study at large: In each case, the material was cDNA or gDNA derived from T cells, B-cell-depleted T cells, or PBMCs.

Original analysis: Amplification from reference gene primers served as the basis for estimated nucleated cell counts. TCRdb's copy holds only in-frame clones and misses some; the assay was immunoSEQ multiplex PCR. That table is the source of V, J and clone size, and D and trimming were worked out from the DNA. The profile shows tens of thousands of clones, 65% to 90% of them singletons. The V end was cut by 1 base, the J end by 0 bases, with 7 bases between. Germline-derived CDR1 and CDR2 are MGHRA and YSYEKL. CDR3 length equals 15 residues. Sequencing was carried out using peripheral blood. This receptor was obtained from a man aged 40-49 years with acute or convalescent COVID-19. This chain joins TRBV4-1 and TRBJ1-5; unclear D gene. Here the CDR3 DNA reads TGCGCCAGCAGCCAAGGTTATAGTAGCAATCAGCCCCAGCATTTT. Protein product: CASSQGYSSNQPQHF.